This T cell receptor (beta chain) was profiled in a study of blood T cells in healthy people across ages. Combining a sample-barcoded 5' primer with a J-beta primer mix, a second PCR ran for about 7 to 12 cycles. TCRdb processed the 5' RACE reads anew with MiXCR; each CDR3 protein has one entry. The sample shows hundreds of thousands of distinct CDR3 sequences, 56% of them seen only once. The table lists this clonotype with a few counts. CDR1 SEHNR and CDR2 FQNEAQ come from the germline V gene (reference sequence). The CDR3 runs to 13 residues. The V and J ends lost 2 bases and 6 bases respectively, with 8 bases between them.

Sequenced sample: blood. The genes are TRBV7-9 and TRBJ2-1; the D is unclear. The origin of this receptor is a man aged 35 to 55 in good health. The CDR3 DNA reads as TGTGCCAGCAGCTTAAGTAACTTCAATGAGCAGTTCTTC. It translates to CASSLSNFNEQFF.